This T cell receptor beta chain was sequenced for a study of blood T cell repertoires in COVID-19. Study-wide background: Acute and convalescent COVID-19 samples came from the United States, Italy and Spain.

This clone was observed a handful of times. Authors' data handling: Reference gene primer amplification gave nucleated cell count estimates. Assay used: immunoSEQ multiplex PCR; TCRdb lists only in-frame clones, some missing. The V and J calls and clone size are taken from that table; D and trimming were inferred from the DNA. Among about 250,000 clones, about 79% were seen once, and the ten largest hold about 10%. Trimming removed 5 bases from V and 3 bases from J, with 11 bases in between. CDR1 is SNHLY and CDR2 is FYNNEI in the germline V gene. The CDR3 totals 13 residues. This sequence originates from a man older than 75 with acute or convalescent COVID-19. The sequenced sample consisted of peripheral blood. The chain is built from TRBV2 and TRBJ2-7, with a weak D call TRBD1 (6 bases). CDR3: CASSFIGGYEQYF. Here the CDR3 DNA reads TGTGCCAGCAGTTTCATAGGGGGCTACGAGCAGTACTTC.